Listed below are T cell receptor beta chains from one sample, sequenced in a study of regulatory T cells in long-lasting Graves disease. TCRdb re-called the multiplex PCR reads with MiXCR, one entry per CDR3 protein. This sample has some 250,000 distinct CDR3 sequences, with approximately 20% found just once. This sample also appeared in a second study, on T cells in Graves' hyperthyroidism and ophthalmopathy.

The sequencing used peripheral blood mononuclear cells (PBMCs), collected at new diagnosis, from a patient treated with antithyroid drugs. These TCRs come from a woman aged 25 to 39 with Graves disease. Both conserved end residues are part of each CDR3. Fields, in order: V gene, clone size, J gene, D gene, CDR3 DNA, CDR3 protein. D genes are given only for firm matches. Size values are once, few and many counts, or a class for expanded clones, and some rows have none.

v_call: TRBV28
clone_size: once
j_call: TRBJ2-5
d_call: TRBD2
cdr3_nt: TGTGCCACCGACTTTAGCGGGAGGGCCTACCAAGAGACCCAGTACTTC
cdr3_aa: CATDFSGRAYQETQYF

v_call: TRBV20-1
clone_size: many
j_call: TRBJ1-5
d_call: TRBD1
cdr3_nt: TGCAGTGCTACCCAGACAGGGACGGGCAATCAGCCCCAGCATTTT
cdr3_aa: CSATQTGTGNQPQHF

v_call: TRBV19
clone_size: many
j_call: TRBJ1-1
d_call: TRBD1
cdr3_nt: TGTGCCAGTAGTATGGGACAGGGGTACACTGAAGCTTTCTTT
cdr3_aa: CASSMGQGYTEAFF

v_call: TRBV19
clone_size: few
j_call: TRBJ1-3
d_call: TRBD1
cdr3_nt: TGTGCCAGTAGTCTTATGGACAGGGGGCTATATTCTGGAAACACCATATATTTT
cdr3_aa: CASSLMDRGLYSGNTIYF

v_call: TRBV19
clone_size: many
j_call: TRBJ1-2
d_call: -
cdr3_nt: TGTGCCAGTAGTATACGGGGGCCGTACTATGGCTACACCTTC
cdr3_aa: CASSIRGPYYGYTF

v_call: TRBV2
clone_size: many
j_call: TRBJ1-1
d_call: -
cdr3_nt: TGTGCCAGCAACCTGACTCCACTAGGTAGGACTGAAGCTTTCTTT
cdr3_aa: CASNLTPLGRTEAFF

v_call: TRBV3-1
clone_size: -
j_call: TRBJ1-1
d_call: -
cdr3_nt: TGTGCCAGCAGCCAATTGGGGGGGAGAGGCACTGAAGCTTTCTTT
cdr3_aa: CASSQLGGRGTEAFF

v_call: TRBV5-6
clone_size: -
j_call: TRBJ1-5
d_call: -
cdr3_nt: TGTGCCAGCAGTCCCGGACCCAGCGGTCAGCCCCAGCATTTT
cdr3_aa: CASSPGPSGQPQHF

v_call: TRBV11-1
clone_size: many
j_call: TRBJ1-6
d_call: TRBD1
cdr3_nt: TGTGCCAGCAGCCGAGACAGGGATGGTTCACCCCTCCACTTT
cdr3_aa: CASSRDRDGSPLHF

v_call: TRBV11-2
clone_size: many
j_call: TRBJ1-4
d_call: -
cdr3_nt: TGTGCCAGCAGCTTAGGGCGGATGAATGAAAAACTGTTTTTT
cdr3_aa: CASSLGRMNEKLFF

v_call: TRBV2
clone_size: many
j_call: TRBJ2-3
d_call: -
cdr3_nt: TGTGCCAGCGGGCGGGGGCACACAGATACGCAGTATTTT
cdr3_aa: CASGRGHTDTQYF

v_call: TRBV7-2
clone_size: many
j_call: TRBJ2-1
d_call: -
cdr3_nt: TGTGCCAGCAGCCGTCAGAGCAATGAGCAGTTCTTC
cdr3_aa: CASSRQSNEQFF

v_call: TRBV27
clone_size: -
j_call: TRBJ2-3
d_call: -
cdr3_nt: TGTGCCAGCAGCGTAGACCTCTTACTCACAGATACGCAGTATTTT
cdr3_aa: CASSVDLLLTDTQYF

v_call: TRBV12-3/TRBV12-4
clone_size: many
j_call: TRBJ1-1
d_call: -
cdr3_nt: TGTGCCAGCAGTAAATCCGGGGCGGTTACTGAAGCTTTCTTT
cdr3_aa: CASSKSGAVTEAFF

v_call: TRBV6-1
clone_size: few
j_call: TRBJ1-3
d_call: -
cdr3_nt: TGTGCCAGCAGTCAGTGGGGGGCTGCAGGAAACACCATATATTTT
cdr3_aa: CASSQWGAAGNTIYF

v_call: TRBV11-3
clone_size: -
j_call: TRBJ2-7
d_call: -
cdr3_nt: TGTGCCAGCAGCGCCTCCGGGTTGTACGAGCAGTACTTC
cdr3_aa: CASSASGLYEQYF

v_call: TRBV12-3/TRBV12-4
clone_size: many
j_call: TRBJ1-5
d_call: -
cdr3_nt: TGTGCCAGCAGAAAAGGGGGTATCAGCAATCAGCCCCAGCATTTT
cdr3_aa: CASRKGGISNQPQHF

v_call: TRBV5-1
clone_size: many
j_call: TRBJ2-2
d_call: -
cdr3_nt: TGCGCCAGCAGCTTGATCCGGACGGCGAACACCGGGGAGCTGTTTTTT
cdr3_aa: CASSLIRTANTGELFF

v_call: TRBV29-1
clone_size: many
j_call: TRBJ1-1
d_call: TRBD1
cdr3_nt: TGCAGCTTTGTGGGTGATTTAGGACAGGGAGGCGCTGAAGCTTTCTTT
cdr3_aa: CSFVGDLGQGGAEAFF

v_call: TRBV5-1
clone_size: many
j_call: TRBJ1-3
d_call: -
cdr3_nt: TGCGCCAGCAGCCCGAAGACAACAGGGTTCTCCGGAAACACCATATATTTT
cdr3_aa: CASSPKTTGFSGNTIYF

v_call: TRBV18
clone_size: many
j_call: TRBJ1-2
d_call: TRBD1
cdr3_nt: TGTGCCAGCTCACGAACAGGGGGCCTTGGCTACACCTTC
cdr3_aa: CASSRTGGLGYTF

v_call: TRBV11-2
clone_size: many
j_call: TRBJ2-1
d_call: TRBD2
cdr3_nt: TGTGCCAGCAGCTTCTCGCGGGGGGGAGTTGAGCAGTTCTTC
cdr3_aa: CASSFSRGGVEQFF

v_call: TRBV28
clone_size: many
j_call: TRBJ1-1
d_call: -
cdr3_nt: TGTGCCAGCAGTTTAAAGACTGAAGCTTTCTTT
cdr3_aa: CASSLKTEAFF

v_call: TRBV15
clone_size: -
j_call: TRBJ1-2
d_call: TRBD1
cdr3_nt: TGTGCCACCAGCAGAGATGGGACAGGGTGGGCCTATGGCTACACCTTC
cdr3_aa: CATSRDGTGWAYGYTF

v_call: TRBV29-1
clone_size: many
j_call: TRBJ2-3
d_call: -
cdr3_nt: TGCAGCGTTGCGGCGGACGGAAGCACAGATACGCAGTATTTT
cdr3_aa: CSVAADGSTDTQYF

v_call: TRBV12-3/TRBV12-4
clone_size: few
j_call: TRBJ1-1
d_call: -
cdr3_nt: TGTGCCAGCAGAGGGGCCCATAACACTGAAGCTTTCTTT
cdr3_aa: CASRGAHNTEAFF

v_call: TRBV29-1
clone_size: few
j_call: TRBJ2-1
d_call: -
cdr3_nt: TGCAGCGGTACTAGCTCCGATGAGCAGTTCTTC
cdr3_aa: CSGTSSDEQFF

v_call: TRBV7-2
clone_size: few
j_call: TRBJ2-2
d_call: TRBD1
cdr3_nt: TGTGCCAGCAGCGGACAGGGTCTTAGCACCGGGGAGCTGTTTTTT
cdr3_aa: CASSGQGLSTGELFF

v_call: TRBV7-8
clone_size: -
j_call: TRBJ2-1
d_call: -
cdr3_nt: TGTGCCAGCGGCTCAACAAGATGGACAGTCCAAGAGACCCAGTTCTTC
cdr3_aa: CASGSTRWTVQETQFF

v_call: TRBV7-6
clone_size: many
j_call: TRBJ1-1
d_call: -
cdr3_nt: TGTGCCAGCAGCTTAGATGTGGGCGTCACTGAAGCTTTCTTT
cdr3_aa: CASSLDVGVTEAFF

v_call: TRBV5-4
clone_size: many
j_call: TRBJ1-1
d_call: -
cdr3_nt: TGTGCCAGCAGCTTGAGGGGCAGCGGGAACACTGAAGCTTTCTTT
cdr3_aa: CASSLRGSGNTEAFF

v_call: TRBV5-1
clone_size: many
j_call: TRBJ1-4
d_call: -
cdr3_nt: TGCGCCAGCAGCTTGGAGGTCACTAATGAAAAACTGTTTTTT
cdr3_aa: CASSLEVTNEKLFF

v_call: TRBV2
clone_size: -
j_call: TRBJ1-3
d_call: -
cdr3_nt: TGTGCCAGCAGTGGAACTGGCCCTGGAAACACCATATATTTT
cdr3_aa: CASSGTGPGNTIYF

v_call: TRBV19
clone_size: many
j_call: TRBJ1-5
d_call: -
cdr3_nt: TGTGCCAGTAGTATCCAAAGCACAGACCCAAATCAGCCCCAGCATTTT
cdr3_aa: CASSIQSTDPNQPQHF

v_call: TRBV6-1
clone_size: few
j_call: TRBJ2-7
d_call: TRBD2
cdr3_nt: TGTGCCAGCAGGGGGACTACACAAAACTACGAGCAGTACTTC
cdr3_aa: CASRGTTQNYEQYF

v_call: TRBV5-1
clone_size: many
j_call: TRBJ2-3
d_call: -
cdr3_nt: TGCGCCAGCAGCTTGGCTAGCGATGGAGATACGCAGTATTTT
cdr3_aa: CASSLASDGDTQYF

v_call: TRBV20-1
clone_size: -
j_call: TRBJ1-2
d_call: TRBD1
cdr3_nt: TGCAGTGCTAGAGATTTCGGACAGGGTGAAGTAAATGGCTACACCTTC
cdr3_aa: CSARDFGQGEVNGYTF

v_call: TRBV4-1
clone_size: -
j_call: TRBJ1-1
d_call: TRBD1
cdr3_nt: TGCGCCAGCAGCCTCGACCGGGACAGGGGGACGAACACTGAAGCTTTCTTT
cdr3_aa: CASSLDRDRGTNTEAFF

v_call: TRBV2
clone_size: many
j_call: TRBJ1-1
d_call: -
cdr3_nt: TGTGCCAGCTCAACCACGAATGCGGGTACTGAAGCTTTCTTT
cdr3_aa: CASSTTNAGTEAFF

v_call: TRBV28
clone_size: many
j_call: TRBJ2-1
d_call: TRBD1
cdr3_nt: TGTGCCAGCTTCCCCGGAGGACAGGGGTTGAAGCAGCAGTTCTTC
cdr3_aa: CASFPGGQGLKQQFF

v_call: TRBV7-2
clone_size: many
j_call: TRBJ2-4
d_call: -
cdr3_nt: TGTGCCAGCAGCTTGAATTTAGCCAAAAACATTCAGTACTTC
cdr3_aa: CASSLNLAKNIQYF

v_call: TRBV20-1
clone_size: -
j_call: TRBJ1-1
d_call: TRBD1
cdr3_nt: TGCAGTGCTACAGACAGGGACCCTGAAGCTTTCTTT
cdr3_aa: CSATDRDPEAFF

v_call: TRBV9
clone_size: many
j_call: TRBJ2-5
d_call: -
cdr3_nt: TGTGCCAGCAGCAAGGACGGTGGAGAAGAGACCCAGTACTTC
cdr3_aa: CASSKDGGEETQYF

v_call: TRBV9
clone_size: many
j_call: TRBJ2-7
d_call: -
cdr3_nt: TGTGCCAGCAGCGGGGGACTTAGCTCCTACGAGCAGTACTTC
cdr3_aa: CASSGGLSSYEQYF

v_call: TRBV2
clone_size: many
j_call: TRBJ2-5
d_call: -
cdr3_nt: TGTGCCAGCACCCCACTTGGGGGGACCCAGTACTTC
cdr3_aa: CASTPLGGTQYF

v_call: TRBV5-1
clone_size: many
j_call: TRBJ2-2
d_call: TRBD1
cdr3_nt: TGCGCCAGCAGCTTGGCGGGACAGGGTGCAAACACCGGGGAGCTGTTTTTT
cdr3_aa: CASSLAGQGANTGELFF

v_call: TRBV5-6
clone_size: -
j_call: TRBJ1-5
d_call: -
cdr3_nt: TGTGCCAGCAGCTCCCGGGACGGTTATAGCAATCAGCCCCAGCATTTT
cdr3_aa: CASSSRDGYSNQPQHF

v_call: TRBV20-1
clone_size: many
j_call: TRBJ2-3
d_call: -
cdr3_nt: TGCAGTGCTCCGCGGGGTACGCAGTATTTT
cdr3_aa: CSAPRGTQYF

v_call: TRBV7-2
clone_size: many
j_call: TRBJ2-3
d_call: -
cdr3_nt: TGTGCCAGCAGCCGGAAGACTGGCACAGATACGCAGTATTTT
cdr3_aa: CASSRKTGTDTQYF

v_call: TRBV12-3/TRBV12-4
clone_size: many
j_call: TRBJ1-2
d_call: TRBD1
cdr3_nt: TGTGCCAGCAGTCCAGGGACAGGGGGCTTGGATGGCTACACCTTC
cdr3_aa: CASSPGTGGLDGYTF

v_call: TRBV20-1
clone_size: many
j_call: TRBJ2-1
d_call: -
cdr3_nt: TGCAGTGCTAGCGGGGACTCCTACAATGAGCAGTTCTTC
cdr3_aa: CSASGDSYNEQFF

v_call: TRBV7-2
clone_size: many
j_call: TRBJ2-3
d_call: TRBD2
cdr3_nt: TGTGCCAGCAGCCCTACCGGGACTAGCGGCACATATACGCAGTATTTT
cdr3_aa: CASSPTGTSGTYTQYF

v_call: TRBV13
clone_size: -
j_call: TRBJ1-2
d_call: -
cdr3_nt: TGTGCCAGCAGCAGGGGGGATCTTAGCTACACCTTC
cdr3_aa: CASSRGDLSYTF